This entry lists 24 T cell receptor beta chains sequenced from one sample in a study of cytomegalovirus exposure and HLA in healthy donors (dated by TCRdb to the late 2010s). The library was prepared using the immunoSEQ multiplex PCR assay. The multiplex PCR relied on a mix of 60 forward primers for TCR Vbeta segments and 13 reverse primers for TCR Jbeta segments. In TCRdb, the immuneACCESS table is reduced to in-frame sequences with V and J assigned. These tables do not hold every clone; where another copy was compared, an unresolved V gene accounts for under half, and the others remain unexplained. The sample table lists about 70,000 clones, just under 70% of them with a count of one. Roughly 11% of the sample lies in the top ten. Source material: PBMCs. These receptors were taken from a woman in her twenties or thirties in good health and CMV-seronegative.

V is TRBV11-3 and J is TRBJ1-1, with unresolved D. The length of the CDR3 is 13 residues. V dropped 3 bases and J dropped 0 bases, with 5 bases sitting between them. Germline V gene data show CDR1 as SGHNT and CDR2 as YENEEA. CDR3 sequence: CASSLSLNTEAFF. CDR3 coding DNA: TGTGCCAGCAGCTTGTCCTTGAACACTGAAGCTTTCTTT.

This clone was seen once. The rearrangement uses TRBV6-5 and TRBJ2-5, with TRBD1 as a possible D gene (6 bases). V lost 5 bases to trimming and J lost 0 bases, with 10 bases between them. CDR3 size: 14 residues. Germline CDR1 is MNHEY and CDR2 is SVGAGI. CDR3 protein: CASSVRDNQETQYF. The CDR3 region has the DNA TGTGCCAGCAGTGTCCGGGACAACCAAGAGACCCAGTACTTC.

This clone was seen a single time. The V call is TRBV5-4, the J call TRBJ2-1; 12 positions match TRBD2. V was pared by 3 bases and J by 5 bases, with 9 bases of the junction left unmatched. The V gene's germline CDR1 is SGHNT and CDR2 YYREEE (reference sequence). The CDR3 loop spans 17 amino acids. The CDR3: CASSSLLAGGSHNEQFF. The CDR3 coding sequence is TGTGCCAGCAGCTCCCTACTAGCGGGGGGATCCCACAATGAGCAGTTCTTC.

This sequence joins TRBV28 and TRBJ1-1; TRBD1 agrees at 7 bases. The CDR3 spans 15 residues. Germline CDR1 reads MDHEN; CDR2 reads SYDVKM. The trim removed 2 bases at V and 6 bases at J, leaving 9 bases unmatched. The CDR3 DNA reads as TGTGCCAGCAGTTTAATTTTCCAGGGGGGTCCTGAAGCTTTCTTT. This translates into CASSLIFQGGPEAFF.

The V gene is TRBV5-4, the J gene TRBJ2-1, with D unresolved. CDR1 SGHNT and CDR2 YYREEE come from the germline V gene (reference sequence). The CDR3 totals 14 residues. V was shortened by 4 bases and J by 5 bases, with 13 bases between the two germline ends. The CDR3: CASSLPPRDNEQFF. CDR3 in DNA: TGTGCCAGCAGCCTCCCCCCCCGGGACAATGAGCAGTTCTTC.

This chain uses TRBV30 with TRBJ1-2; D possibly corresponds to TRBD1 (6 bases). Germline V gene lookup returns CDR1 GTSNPN and CDR2 SVGIG (reference sequence). The CDR3 covers 13 residues. Trimming left V 0 bases short and J 8 bases short, with 13 bases between. The CDR3 DNA reads as TGTGCCTGGAGTGTACCAGGGGCGGGCGGCTACACCTTC. It specifies CAWSVPGAGGYTF.

This clone was found a few times. V usage is TRBV7-9 and J usage is TRBJ1-6; no firm D call. The CDR3 loop spans 15 amino acids. With 5 bases removed from V and 10 bases from J, the gap between germline ends came to 18 bases. Per germline, CDR1 SEHNR and CDR2 FQNEAQ (reference sequence). CDR3 coding DNA: TGTGCCAGCAGCCCTCTCGGACTAGGGTTCTCACCCCTCCACTTT. Translation: CASSPLGLGFSPLHF.

This chain connects TRBV5-6 to TRBJ1-6, with 7 bases fitting TRBD1. CDR1 SGHDT and CDR2 YYEEEE come from the germline V gene. Unmatched junction bases numbered 9, after V lost 2 bases and J lost 7 bases. The CDR3 is 16 amino acids. CDR3 sequence: CASSFRQGLGNSPLHF. CDR3 nucleotides: TGTGCCAGCAGCTTCCGACAGGGATTGGGAAATTCACCCCTCCACTTT.

The CDR3 DNA sequence: TGTGCCAGTAGGGAGTTCAGGGGACGCAGGACTGAAGCTTTCTTT. Amino acids: CASREFRGRRTEAFF. The J gene is TRBJ1-1, the V gene TRBV19, with TRBD1 as a possible D gene (6 bases). The CDR3 spans 15 residues. Trimming took off 6 bases at V and 5 bases at J, with 19 bases between the two ends. Germline CDR1 is LNHDA and CDR2 is SQIVND (reference sequence).

This clone was counted between two and nine times. The chain combines TRBV7-2 with TRBJ1-4, with unresolved D. V was trimmed by 5 bases and J by 0 bases, leaving 10 bases between them. This CDR3 region has 15 residues. CDR1 is SGHTA and CDR2 is FQGNSA in the germline V gene. The CDR3 reads CASSPQAATNEKLFF. CDR3 nucleotide sequence: TGTGCCAGCAGCCCGCAGGCCGCAACTAATGAAAAACTGTTTTTT.

This clone was picked up one time. The chain uses TRBV2 and TRBJ2-2, with 8 nucleotides matching TRBD2. The germline V gene has CDR1 SNHLY and CDR2 FYNNEI. The V segment lost 8 bases and the J segment 2 bases; nucleotides outside the gene matches: 10. This CDR3 comprises 16 residues. The CDR3 DNA reads TGTGCCAGCTTACATGGGCTAGCGGGTAACACCGGGGAGCTGTTTTTT. Protein sequence: CASLHGLAGNTGELFF.

The CDR3 loop reads CASSSTGAKTDTQYF. The CDR3 DNA follows: TGTGCCAGCAGCTCAACGGGAGCTAAAACAGATACGCAGTATTTT. V is TRBV7-9 and J is TRBJ2-3; possibly TRBD2 for D (6 bases). The length of the CDR3 is 15 residues. Germline assignment: CDR1 SEHNR and CDR2 FQNEAQ (reference sequence). The V and J ends lost 4 bases and 3 bases respectively, with 14 bases between them.

The chain joins TRBV7-2 to TRBJ2-5, with D possibly TRBD1 on 5 matching bases. With 2 bases removed from V and 7 bases from J, the gap between germline ends came to 8 bases. Germline V gives CDR1 SGHTA, CDR2 FQGNSA. The CDR3 is 12 amino acids. The CDR3 spells CASSLPRGTQYF. The CDR3 DNA reads as TGTGCCAGCAGCTTACCTAGGGGGACCCAGTACTTC.

This clone has only a few counts. The chain is built from TRBV2 and TRBJ2-3, with 9 bases fitting TRBD2. Germline V lookup: CDR1 SNHLY, CDR2 FYNNEI. V lost 3 bases, J lost 6 bases, and 4 bases stayed unmatched. The CDR3 covers 14 residues. The CDR3 protein is CASSDVAGADTQYF. CDR3 DNA: TGTGCCAGCAGTGATGTAGCGGGGGCTGATACGCAGTATTTT. Combining the CDR3 with reference TRBV2 and TRBJ2-3 gives the whole variable domain EPEVTQTPSHQVTQMGQEVILRCVPISNHLYFYWYRQILGQKVEFLVSFYNNEISEKSEIFDDQFSVERPDGSNFTLKIRSTKLEDSAMYFCASSDVAGADTQYFGPGTRLTVL.

This clone was recorded a few times. The chain couples TRBV4-2 to TRBJ2-6; a weak D match, TRBD1 (6 bases). Germline CDR1 LGHNA, CDR2 YNFKEQ. The CDR3 sequence is 16 residues long. The V end lost 0 bases, the J end lost 2 bases, and 8 bases lay between the germline ends. The CDR3 DNA reads TGTGCCAGCAGCCAAGAATCAGGGGCTGGGGCCAACGTCCTGACTTTC. Encoded protein: CASSQESGAGANVLTF.

The chain is built from TRBV9 and TRBJ2-2, with D possibly TRBD2 on 5 matching bases. Per germline, CDR1 SGDLS and CDR2 YYNGEE. The V end was cut by 0 bases, the J end by 5 bases, with 5 bases between. The CDR3 length is 13 residues. The CDR3 protein is CASSVAGTGELFF. DNA of the CDR3: TGTGCCAGCAGCGTAGCGGGAACCGGGGAGCTGTTTTTT.

This clone was detected a few times. J is TRBJ1-5 and V is TRBV6-6; D is unresolved. Germline V lookup: CDR1 MNHNY, CDR2 SVGAGI (reference sequence). V dropped 2 bases and J dropped 3 bases, with 8 bases sitting between them. The CDR3 contains 14 residues. CDR3: CASSYVGYNQPQHF. DNA for the CDR3: TGTGCCAGCAGTTACGTCGGGTACAATCAGCCCCAGCATTTT.

This clone was recorded a few times. This rearrangement joins TRBV4-1 to TRBJ1-2; D is unresolved. Per germline, CDR1 MGHRA and CDR2 YSYEKL. The V and J ends lost 4 bases and 2 bases respectively, with 11 bases between them. This CDR3 contains 14 residues. The CDR3 protein is CASSPARSNYGYTF. CDR3 nucleotides: TGCGCCAGCAGCCCCGCGAGGTCGAACTATGGCTACACCTTC.

The chain links TRBV6-5 to TRBJ2-5, with D possibly TRBD1 on 6 matching bases. The better agreement between TRBJ2-7 and the DNA end casts doubt on the J call. The CDR3 contains 14 residues. Germline V lookup: CDR1 MNHEY, CDR2 SVGAGI. The CDR3 nucleotides are TGTGCCAGCTCCATCCTCAGGGGTCGGGACGAGCAGTACTTC. Translated: CASSILRGRDEQYF.

This clone was counted only a few times. The V gene is TRBV7-2, the J gene TRBJ1-2; 7 bases match TRBD1. Trimming removed 3 bases from V and 8 bases from J; junction bases left unmatched: 6. Per the germline V gene, CDR1 is SGHTA and CDR2 is FQGNSA. CDR3 length: 13 residues. This CDR3 reads CASSLTGYRGYTF. Written as DNA, the CDR3 is TGTGCCAGCAGCTTGACAGGGTATCGAGGCTACACCTTC.

The chain employs TRBV19 and TRBJ1-3; D is uncertain. The CDR3 spans 14 residues. V was shortened by 4 bases and J by 2 bases, with 9 bases between the two germline ends. Germline V CDR1 and CDR2: LNHDA, SQIVND (reference sequence). The CDR3 here is CASSKQNPGNTIYF. The CDR3 nucleotides read TGTGCCAGTAGTAAACAGAACCCTGGAAACACCATATATTTT.

The V call is TRBV6-4, the J call TRBJ2-7; D unclear. V shed 6 bases and J shed 2 bases, with 14 bases lying between them. The CDR3 sequence is 14 residues long. Germline-derived CDR1 and CDR2 are MRHNA and SNTAGT. Here the CDR3 reads CASSVSRGPYEQYF. The CDR3 nucleotides read TGTGCCAGCAGCGTCTCTAGAGGCCCCTACGAGCAGTACTTC.

The chain links TRBV11-3 to TRBJ1-1; no clear D. This CDR3 has 13 amino acids. CDR1 SGHNT and CDR2 YENEEA come from the germline V gene. V was cut by 5 bases and J by 2 bases, with 9 bases left in between. The CDR3 DNA reads as TGTGCCAGCAGCCCCGGGTTAAACACTGAAGCTTTCTTT. This encodes CASSPGLNTEAFF.

Details on this clone: A read error may account for a junction end that differs from germline. The V gene is TRBV28, the J gene TRBJ1-1, with D possibly being TRBD1 (5 bases). Per germline, CDR1 MDHEN and CDR2 SYDVKM. This CDR3 has 15 residues. The CDR3 sequence: CASSLWTEMNTEALF. The CDR3 DNA reads TGTGCCAGCAGTTTATGGACAGAGATGAACACTGAAGCTTTATTT.